What follows are 14 T cell receptor beta chains derived from one specimen sequenced in a study of cytomegalovirus exposure and HLA in healthy donors. 13 Jbeta primers and 60 Vbeta primers were used for the PCR. Produced via immunoSEQ multiplex PCR; TCRdb's table is partial and in-frame only. This sample's table reports about 200,000 clones. Material for sequencing was PBMCs. The receptors here all came from a girl aged 2 to 9 in good health and CMV-seropositive.

V usage is TRBV6-1 and J usage is TRBJ2-3; possible D gene TRBD2, 6 bases. Germline-derived CDR1 and CDR2 are MNHNS and SASEGT. V was cut by 6 bases and J by 2 bases, with 15 bases left in between. The CDR3 has 15 residues. The CDR3 coding sequence is TGTGCCAGCAGCCAAGCGGGTTTCTCCACAGATACGCAGTATTTT. It codes for CASSQAGFSTDTQYF.

V is TRBV4-2 and J is TRBJ2-1; tentatively, D is TRBD2 (6 bases). The CDR3 consists of 19 residues. The V gene's germline CDR1 is LGHNA and CDR2 YNFKEQ. V gave up 0 bases and J gave up 1 base, with 19 bases separating them. The CDR3 here is CASSQDGLEGGGSYNEQFF. Here the CDR3 DNA reads TGTGCCAGCAGCCAAGACGGCCTAGAGGGAGGAGGTTCCTACAATGAGCAGTTCTTC.

The chain carries TRBV10-1 and TRBJ2-2; 10 bases agree with TRBD1. Germline CDR1 WNHNN, CDR2 SYGVQD (reference sequence). The CDR3 covers 16 residues. V lost 5 bases to trimming and J lost 5 bases; unmatched junction nucleotides: 8. CDR3 sequence: CASSSGDRGTTGELFF. CDR3 coding DNA: TGCGCCAGCAGTAGTGGGGACAGGGGAACGACCGGGGAGCTGTTTTTT.

The chain has TRBV6-5 and TRBJ2-2; D possibly corresponds to TRBD2 (6 bases). CDR3 length: 16 residues. Looked up from germline, CDR1 is MNHEY and CDR2 is SVGAGI. V was cut by 4 bases and J by 2 bases, with 14 bases left in between. CDR3 protein: CASSSFRGLNTGELFF. As DNA, the CDR3 is TGTGCCAGCAGTTCGTTTAGAGGACTAAACACCGGGGAGCTGTTTTTT.

The gene calls are TRBV6-5 and TRBJ2-7, with 8 bases aligning to TRBD1. This CDR3 comprises 15 residues. Unmatched junction bases numbered 10, after V lost 7 bases and J lost 2 bases. CDR1 is MNHEY and CDR2 is SVGAGI in the germline V gene. CDR3 nucleotides: TGTGCCAGCAAGAGGGGACAGGTCATTCCCTACGAGCAGTACTTC. This translates into CASKRGQVIPYEQYF.

This chain links TRBV18 with TRBJ1-6, with D maybe TRBD1 (5 bases). The CDR3 has 15 residues. Looked up from germline, CDR1 is KGHSH and CDR2 is LQKENI. Trimming left V 3 bases short and J 8 bases short, with 14 bases between. CDR3 loop: CASSPYYAGYSPLHF. Written as DNA, the CDR3 is TGTGCCAGCTCACCGTATTATGCAGGGTATTCACCCCTCCACTTT.

The rearrangement joins TRBV6-1 to TRBJ1-5; no firm D call. CDR3 length equals 13 residues. Trimming removed 6 bases at V and 0 bases at J, with 6 bases between. CDR1 and CDR2 from the germline V gene are MNHNS and SASEGT. CDR3 in amino acids: CASRIHSNQPQHF. The CDR3 region has the DNA TGTGCCAGCAGAATTCATAGCAATCAGCCCCAGCATTTT.

V gene TRBV29-1 combines with J gene TRBJ2-3; 7 positions match TRBD2. Unmatched junction bases numbered 8, after V lost 6 bases and J lost 2 bases. This CDR3 has 14 residues. Germline V gene data show CDR1 as SQVTM and CDR2 as ANQGSEA. CDR3: CSVPSGEVTDTQYF. The CDR3 nucleotides read TGCAGCGTGCCGAGCGGGGAGGTCACAGATACGCAGTATTTT.

The CDR3 DNA reads as TGTGCCAGCAGCGGCGGGACTAGGGACAATGAGCAGTTCTTC. Protein sequence: CASSGGTRDNEQFF. The rearrangement joins TRBV5-8 to TRBJ2-1, with 8 nucleotides matching TRBD2. CDR1 and CDR2 from the germline V gene are SGHTS and YDEGEE. This CDR3 comprises 14 residues. V lost 4 bases to trimming and J lost 5 bases; unmatched junction nucleotides: 5.

This chain joins TRBV20-1 and TRBJ1-2; 8 bases match TRBD1. Germline values: CDR1 DFQATT, CDR2 SNEGSKA (reference sequence). The length of the CDR3 is 11 residues. The CDR3 DNA sequence: TGCAGGCCCCGACAGGGGATCGGCTACACCTTC. Its translation is CRPRQGIGYTF.

The chain uses TRBV27 and TRBJ2-7; TRBD1 might be the D (6 bases). V was shortened by 5 bases and J by 1 base, with 12 bases between the two germline ends. Germline lookup yields CDR1 MNHEY and CDR2 SMNVEV (reference sequence). This CDR3 has 14 amino acids. CDR3 protein: CASSVGQSSYEQYF. The CDR3 region has the DNA TGTGCCAGCAGTGTCGGACAGTCTTCCTACGAGCAGTACTTC.

CDR3 DNA sequence: TGCGCCAGCAGCCAAGATCGGGGGATTGGGACTAGCGGGAGTTACGAGCAGTACTTC. It is translated as CASSQDRGIGTSGSYEQYF. This chain links TRBV4-1 with TRBJ2-7, with 14 positions matching TRBD2. The germline CDR1 and CDR2 sequences are MGHRA and YSYEKL. Unmatched junction bases numbered 11, after V lost 0 bases and J lost 4 bases. This CDR3 has 19 amino acids.

The chain has TRBV19 and TRBJ1-1, with a weak D call TRBD1 (6 bases). Germline V lookup: CDR1 LNHDA, CDR2 SQIVND (reference sequence). There are 16 residues in the CDR3. The V end was cut by 3 bases, the J end by 1 base, with 15 bases between. The CDR3 loop is CASSIYRTARNTEAFF. In DNA, the CDR3 is TGTGCCAGTAGTATCTATCGGACAGCCAGGAACACTGAAGCTTTCTTT.

This chain links TRBV28 with TRBJ1-2; D ambiguous. With 3 bases removed from V and 7 bases from J, the gap between germline ends came to 12 bases. The CDR3 is made up of 13 amino acids. CDR1 is MDHEN and CDR2 is SYDVKM in the germline V gene. The CDR3 loop is CASSFGSKGGYTF. The CDR3 bases are TGTGCCAGCAGTTTTGGGAGCAAGGGTGGCTACACCTTC.